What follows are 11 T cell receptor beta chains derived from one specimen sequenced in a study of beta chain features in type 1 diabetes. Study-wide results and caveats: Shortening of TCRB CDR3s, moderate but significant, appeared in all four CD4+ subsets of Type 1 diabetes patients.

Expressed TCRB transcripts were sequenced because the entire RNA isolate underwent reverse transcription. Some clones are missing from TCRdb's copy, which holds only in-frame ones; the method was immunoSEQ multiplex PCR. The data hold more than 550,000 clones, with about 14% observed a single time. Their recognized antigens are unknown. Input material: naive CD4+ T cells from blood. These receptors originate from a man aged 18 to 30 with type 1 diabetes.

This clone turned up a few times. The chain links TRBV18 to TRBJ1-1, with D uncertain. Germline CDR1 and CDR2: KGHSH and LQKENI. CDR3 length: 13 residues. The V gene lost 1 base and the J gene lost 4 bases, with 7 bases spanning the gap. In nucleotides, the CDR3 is TGTGCCAGCTCACCACTCGGTAGCACTGAAGCTTTCTTT. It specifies CASSPLGSTEAFF.

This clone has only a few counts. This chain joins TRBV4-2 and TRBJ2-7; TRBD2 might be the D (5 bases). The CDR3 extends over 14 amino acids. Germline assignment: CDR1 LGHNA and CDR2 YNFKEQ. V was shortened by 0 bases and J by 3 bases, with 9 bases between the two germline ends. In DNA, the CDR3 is TGTGCCAGCAGCCAAGATGCGACTAACTACGAGCAGTACTTC. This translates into CASSQDATNYEQYF.

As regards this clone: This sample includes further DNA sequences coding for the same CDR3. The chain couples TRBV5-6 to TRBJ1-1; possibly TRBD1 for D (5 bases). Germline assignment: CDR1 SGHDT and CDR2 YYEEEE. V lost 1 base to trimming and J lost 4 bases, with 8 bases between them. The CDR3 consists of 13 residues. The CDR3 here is CASSLMGGTEAFF. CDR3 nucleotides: TGTGCCAGCAGCTTGATGGGGGGCACTGAAGCTTTCTTT.

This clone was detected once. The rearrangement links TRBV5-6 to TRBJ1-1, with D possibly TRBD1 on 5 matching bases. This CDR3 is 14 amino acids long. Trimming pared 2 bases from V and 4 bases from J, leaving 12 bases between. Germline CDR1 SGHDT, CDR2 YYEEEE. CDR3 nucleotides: TGTGCCAGCAGCTTCCAGGGAGCGAGCACTGAAGCTTTCTTT. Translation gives CASSFQGASTEAFF.

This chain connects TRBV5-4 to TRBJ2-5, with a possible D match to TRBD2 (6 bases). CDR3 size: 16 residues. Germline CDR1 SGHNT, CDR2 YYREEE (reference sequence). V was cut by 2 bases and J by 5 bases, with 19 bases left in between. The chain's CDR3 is CASSFEPGTQVETQYF. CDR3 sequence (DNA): TGTGCCAGCAGCTTTGAACCCGGGACTCAGGTGGAGACCCAGTACTTC.

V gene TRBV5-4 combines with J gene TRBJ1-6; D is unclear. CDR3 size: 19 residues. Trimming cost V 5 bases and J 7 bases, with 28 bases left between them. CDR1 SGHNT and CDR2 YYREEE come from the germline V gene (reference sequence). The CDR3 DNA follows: TGTGCCAGCAGTCCGGAGCCCCTACGAACTAGGAGATCCAATTCACCCCTCCACTTT. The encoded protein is CASSPEPLRTRRSNSPLHF.

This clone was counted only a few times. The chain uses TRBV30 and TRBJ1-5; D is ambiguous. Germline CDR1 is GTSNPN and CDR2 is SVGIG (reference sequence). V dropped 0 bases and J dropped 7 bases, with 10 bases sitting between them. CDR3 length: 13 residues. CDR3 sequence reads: CAWSVHESQPQHF. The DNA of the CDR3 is TGTGCCTGGAGTGTACATGAGTCGCAGCCCCAGCATTTT.

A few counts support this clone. CDR3 loop: CASSSHEQGRETQYF. The CDR3 nucleotides are TGTGCCAGCAGTTCTCACGAACAGGGTAGAGAGACCCAGTACTTC. V usage is TRBV6-5 and J usage is TRBJ2-5, with D maybe TRBD1 (6 bases). Germline lookup yields CDR1 MNHEY and CDR2 SVGAGI. V dropped 4 bases and J dropped 4 bases, with 16 bases sitting between them. This CDR3 region has 15 residues.

The CDR3 region has the DNA TGTGCCAGCAGTCCTCCTCGCGGTTCTGCTGGAAACACCATATATTTT. Amino acids: CASSPPRGSAGNTIYF. V and J are TRBV28 and TRBJ1-3; D remains unclear. There are 16 residues in the CDR3. Germline V CDR1 and CDR2: MDHEN, SYDVKM. V lost 5 bases to trimming and J lost 2 bases, with 16 bases between them.

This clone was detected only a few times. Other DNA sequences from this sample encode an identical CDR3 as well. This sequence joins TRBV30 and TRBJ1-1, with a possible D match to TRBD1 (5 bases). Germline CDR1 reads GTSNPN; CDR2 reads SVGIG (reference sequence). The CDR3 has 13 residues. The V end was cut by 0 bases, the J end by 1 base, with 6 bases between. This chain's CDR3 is CAWSVGGNTEAFF. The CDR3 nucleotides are TGTGCCTGGAGTGTTGGGGGGAACACTGAAGCTTTCTTT.

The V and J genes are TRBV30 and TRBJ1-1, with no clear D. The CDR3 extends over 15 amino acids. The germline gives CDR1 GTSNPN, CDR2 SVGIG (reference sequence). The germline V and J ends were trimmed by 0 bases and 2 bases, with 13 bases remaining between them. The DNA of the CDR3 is TGTGCCTGGAGTGTTACCTCGGTCCGTAACACTGAAGCTTTCTTT. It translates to CAWSVTSVRNTEAFF.